Shown below are 21 T cell receptor beta chains from a single sample sequenced in a study of cytomegalovirus exposure and HLA in healthy donors. With 60 Vbeta and 13 Jbeta primers, the PCR was carried out. Clones were sequenced by immunoSEQ multiplex PCR, and TCRdb holds only the in-frame ones, with some missing. The sample has some 180,000 clones, roughly 72% seen once. The sequenced material came from PBMCs. The receptors originated from a man younger than 40 in good health and CMV-seronegative.

The CDR3 region is CASSYPRRGTYNEQFF. CDR3 nucleotides: TGTGCCAGTAGTTACCCACGTCGCGGGACCTACAATGAGCAGTTCTTC. The V and J genes are TRBV19 and TRBJ2-1; possibly TRBD2 for D (6 bases). In germline, CDR1 is LNHDA, CDR2 SQIVND (reference sequence). V was clipped by 5 bases and J by 2 bases, with 16 bases between them. This CDR3 comprises 16 residues.

This chain joins TRBV7-9 and TRBJ1-5; a possible D gene is TRBD1 (5 bases). Looked up from germline, CDR1 is SEHNR and CDR2 is FQNEAQ (reference sequence). CDR3 length: 13 residues. V lost 2 bases and J lost 7, with 9 bases in between. DNA of the CDR3: TGTGCCAGCAGCTTAAAAGGGGAACAGCCCCAGCATTTT. Amino acid sequence: CASSLKGEQPQHF.

The chain employs TRBV30 and TRBJ2-1, with 11 bases that match TRBD2. Germline V gives CDR1 GTSNPN, CDR2 SVGIG (reference sequence). The CDR3 is 14 amino acids. V lost 5 bases and J lost 10; bases outside the gene matches: 10. CDR3 in amino acids: CAWQTSGVEGEQFF. Here the CDR3 DNA reads TGTGCCTGGCAGACTAGCGGGGTCGAGGGGGAGCAGTTCTTC. Complete variable domain (other parts from reference TRBV30 and TRBJ2-1): SQTIHQWPATLVQPVGSPLSLECTVEGTSNPNLYWYRQAAGRGLQLLFYSVGIGQISSEVPQNLSASRPQDRQFILSSKKLLLSDSGFYLCAWQTSGVEGEQFFGPGTRLTVL.

Only a few counts were recorded for this clone. The chain employs TRBV6-1 and TRBJ2-5, with a possible D match to TRBD1 (5 bases). Judging by the DNA end, TRBJ2-7 fits better; the J call may be wrong. The CDR3 length is 14 residues. Germline values: CDR1 MNHNS, CDR2 SASEGT. Written as DNA, the CDR3 is TGTGCCAGCAGTGGCTATCAGGGTGTCTACGAGCAGTACTTC. Translating gives CASSGYQGVYEQYF.

The rearrangement uses TRBV9 and TRBJ1-1, with D unclear. The CDR3 consists of 13 residues. V was clipped by 2 bases and J by 0 bases, with 5 bases between them. Germline values: CDR1 SGDLS, CDR2 YYNGEE. The CDR3 nucleotides read TGTGCCAGCAGCGTCAACATGAACACTGAAGCTTTCTTT. Translating gives CASSVNMNTEAFF.

The chain has TRBV11-3 and TRBJ2-5; possibly TRBD1 for D (6 bases). CDR1 and CDR2 (germline): SGHNT, YENEEA. Trimming took 0 bases from V and 7 from J, leaving 12 bases between them. The CDR3 spans 14 residues. This CDR3 reads CASSLDWDIVTQYF. The CDR3 coding sequence is TGTGCCAGCAGCTTAGATTGGGACATCGTGACCCAGTACTTC.

This clone was detected only once. This sequence joins TRBV28 and TRBJ2-3, with TRBD2 matching over 11 bases. V was pared by 3 bases and J by 5 bases, with 16 bases of the junction left unmatched. The CDR3 runs to 19 residues. Per germline, CDR1 MDHEN and CDR2 SYDVKM. DNA for the CDR3: TGTGCCAGCAGTTTGGACAGGGTTTCCGGGACTAGCGGAGTAGATACGCAGTATTTT. Translation gives CASSLDRVSGTSGVDTQYF.

The J gene is TRBJ1-5, the V gene TRBV7-9; no reliable D call. The CDR3 totals 18 residues. Trimming shortened V by 0 bases and J by 3 bases, and 18 bases separated the two germline ends. From germline, CDR1 is SEHNR and CDR2 FQNEAQ (reference sequence). Here the CDR3 DNA reads TGTGCCAGCAGCTTAGCCCCAATAGGTTTGACTAACAATCAGCCCCAGCATTTT. This gives the protein CASSLAPIGLTNNQPQHF.

The rearrangement joins TRBV27 to TRBJ1-5; D call uncertain. The CDR3 runs to 14 residues. V was shortened by 5 bases and J by 1 base, with 9 bases between the two germline ends. Germline CDR1 and CDR2: MNHEY and SMNVEV (reference sequence). The CDR3 DNA reads as TGTGCCAGCAGTCCAGCGGGCAGCAATCAGCCCCAGCATTTT. Protein sequence: CASSPAGSNQPQHF.

This clone appeared a few times. The rearrangement links TRBV9 to TRBJ2-3; 8 positions agree with TRBD2. The CDR3 is made up of 16 amino acids. CDR1 SGDLS and CDR2 YYNGEE come from the germline V gene. Germline trimming cut 4 bases from V and 4 bases from J; bases unmatched to any gene: 11. The CDR3, as DNA: TGTGCCAGCAGCCAGGGACTAGTGTTTTATGCAGATACGCAGTATTTT. Protein: CASSQGLVFYADTQYF.

This chain connects TRBV7-2 to TRBJ1-5, with D hard to call. In germline, CDR1 is SGHTA, CDR2 FQGNSA. The V end lost 4 bases, the J end lost 0 bases, and 10 bases lay between the germline ends. The CDR3 has 15 residues. The CDR3: CASSSTVISNQPQHF. DNA of the CDR3: TGTGCCAGCAGCTCAACAGTGATTAGCAATCAGCCCCAGCATTTT. The variable domain in full, completed from reference TRBV7-2 and TRBJ1-5, reads GAGVSQSPSNKVTEKGKDVELRCDPISGHTALYWYRQSLGQGLEFLIYFQGNSAPDKSGLPSDRFSAERTGGSVSTLTIQRTQQEDSAVYLCASSSTVISNQPQHFGDGTRLSIL.

This clone occurred a few times. The rearrangement uses TRBV30 and TRBJ2-5, with a tentative D call TRBD2 (5 bases). CDR1 GTSNPN and CDR2 SVGIG come from the germline V gene (reference sequence). V was pared by 0 bases and J by 9 bases, with 14 bases between. This CDR3 is 13 amino acids long. In DNA form, the CDR3 reads TGTGCCTGGAGTGTTGAAAGGTCGCGGGCCCAGTACTTC. Amino acid sequence: CAWSVERSRAQYF.

This clone was recorded only once. The rearrangement links TRBV29-1 to TRBJ1-1; perhaps TRBD1 as D (5 bases). CDR1 is SQVTM and CDR2 is ANQGSEA in the germline V gene. The CDR3 runs 12 residues. V was cut by 4 bases and J by 10 bases, with 16 bases left in between. The chain's CDR3 is CSVVTDIGAAFF. In nucleotides, the CDR3 is TGCAGCGTTGTCACAGACATAGGGGCAGCTTTCTTT.

This clone was seen just once. The chain employs TRBV19 and TRBJ1-1; a possible D gene is TRBD1 (6 bases). The CDR3 consists of 13 residues. Germline lookup yields CDR1 LNHDA and CDR2 SQIVND (reference sequence). V was pared by 7 bases and J by 6 bases, with 15 bases between. The chain's CDR3 is CASNHRVLPEAFF. In nucleotides, the CDR3 is TGTGCCAGTAATCACAGGGTACTACCTGAAGCTTTCTTT.

The chain combines TRBV27 with TRBJ2-7; tentative D call: TRBD1 (6 bases). CDR1 MNHEY and CDR2 SMNVEV come from the germline V gene (reference sequence). This CDR3 is built from 15 residues. V lost 5 bases, J lost 6 bases, and 20 bases lay in between. This CDR3 is CASSPGLTGWSEQYF. In DNA form, the CDR3 reads TGTGCCAGCAGTCCAGGTTTAACAGGGTGGTCCGAGCAGTACTTC.

The chain is built from TRBV7-9 and TRBJ2-7; a weak D match, TRBD1 (6 bases). Germline assignment: CDR1 SEHNR and CDR2 FQNEAQ (reference sequence). The CDR3 covers 14 residues. V dropped 0 bases and J dropped 5 bases, with 11 bases sitting between them. This CDR3 is CASSLAQGFHEQYF. The CDR3 DNA is TGTGCCAGCAGCTTAGCGCAGGGGTTCCACGAGCAGTACTTC.

This clone turned up a few times. The chain recombines TRBV28 with TRBJ1-4, with D unclear. The CDR3 is 15 residues long. Looked up from germline, CDR1 is MDHEN and CDR2 is SYDVKM. V lost 5 bases to trimming and J lost 4 bases, with 14 bases between them. This CDR3 is CASSGSRGFNEKLFF. Written as DNA, the CDR3 is TGTGCCAGCAGTGGCTCCCGAGGGTTTAATGAAAAACTGTTTTTT.

The CDR3 sequence: CASSSYNYNEQFF. The CDR3 DNA is TGTGCCAGCAGCTCATACAATTACAATGAGCAGTTCTTC. This sequence joins TRBV9 and TRBJ2-1; D uncertain. CDR3 length equals 13 residues. V was trimmed by 4 bases and J by 4 bases, leaving 9 bases between them. CDR1 is SGDLS, CDR2 YYNGEE, per germline.

The chain is built from TRBV19 and TRBJ1-1, with D maybe TRBD1 (6 bases). V lost 3 bases to trimming and J lost 8 bases, with 13 bases between them. Germline values: CDR1 LNHDA, CDR2 SQIVND (reference sequence). The CDR3 runs 13 residues. CDR3 nucleotide sequence: TGTGCCAGTAGTATCCTACCACAGGGCGAAGCTTTCTTT. As protein: CASSILPQGEAFF.

The J gene is TRBJ2-7, the V gene TRBV20-1, with D unresolved. The V and J ends lost 6 bases and 6 bases respectively, with 9 bases between them. Germline CDR1 and CDR2: DFQATT and SNEGSKA (reference sequence). The CDR3 is 10 amino acids. DNA for the CDR3: TGCAGTGCCCCGGGTGGCGAGCAGTACTTC. Its translation: CSAPGGEQYF.

V gene TRBV30 combines with J gene TRBJ2-5, with 8 bases matching TRBD1. J lost 4 bases, V lost 3 bases, and 4 bases had no gene match. The CDR3 spans 13 residues. Germline CDR1 and CDR2: GTSNPN and SVGIG (reference sequence). The CDR3 loop reads CAWSRQGPETQYF. The CDR3 nucleotides read TGTGCCTGGAGCAGACAGGGGCCAGAGACCCAGTACTTC.